The 22 T cell receptor beta chains given below trace back to one sample, sequenced in a study of T cell repertoires in cytomegalovirus infection. No antigen has been identified for these receptors. Via MiXCR, TCRdb re-called the reads, giving one row per CDR3 protein. The table records hundreds of thousands of distinct CDR3 sequences, around 32% of them present only once. The sample was cultured PBMCs, taken from culture after CMV antigen stimulation. The receptors were sampled from a human donor in good health (CMV status not recorded). Some clones in this sample may be carry-over from other donors' samples.

This clonotype was recorded only once. The chain links TRBV7-4 to TRBJ2-2, with D hard to call. The CDR3 covers 14 residues. Trimming removed 3 bases from V and 6 bases from J, with 11 bases in between. Germline V CDR1 and CDR2: SGHVT, SQSDAQ. CDR3 in DNA: TGTGCCAGCAGCTTGGGCCTGACCCCCGGGGAGCTGTTTTTT. Translation: CASSLGLTPGELFF. The whole variable domain, remainder taken from reference TRBV7-4 and TRBJ2-2, is GAGVSQSPRYKVAKRGRDVALRCDSISGHVTLYWYRQTLGQGSEVLTYSQSDAQRDKSGRPSGRFSAERPERSVSTLKIQRTEQGDSAVYLCASSLGLTPGELFFGEGSRLTVL.

This clonotype turned up a few times. The chain couples TRBV20-1 to TRBJ2-3; 11 bases fit TRBD2. Germline V gene sequence: CDR1 DFQATT, CDR2 SNEGSKA (reference sequence). V shed 7 bases, J shed 7 bases, and the junction held 10 bases outside the gene matches. This CDR3 has 14 amino acids. The CDR3 DNA follows: TGCAGTGGGAGACTAGCGGGATTTACAAATACGCAGTATTTT. It yields the protein CSGRLAGFTNTQYF.

The gene calls are TRBV12-3 or TRBV12-4 and TRBJ2-7; D unresolved. The CDR3 has 15 residues. V was cut by 6 bases and J by 3 bases, with 18 bases left in between. This CDR3 reads CASSSRTEGYYEQYF. The CDR3 bases are TGTGCCAGCAGCTCCCGGACCGAAGGTTACTACGAGCAGTACTTC.

In this sample, this clonotype turned up many times. The chain has TRBV7-2 and TRBJ1-4, with a tentative D call TRBD1 (5 bases). The germline V and J ends were trimmed by 4 bases and 4 bases, with 13 bases remaining between them. Looked up from germline, CDR1 is SGHTA and CDR2 is FQGNSA. The CDR3 covers 15 residues. The CDR3 sequence: CASSYGDPSNEKLFF. The CDR3 coding sequence is TGTGCCAGCAGCTATGGGGACCCTAGTAATGAAAAACTGTTTTTT.

This chain connects TRBV12-3 or TRBV12-4 to TRBJ2-1; the D gene is possibly TRBD1 (6 bases). The CDR3 extends over 15 amino acids. Trimming removed 4 bases at V and 7 bases at J, with 17 bases between. CDR3 sequence reads: CASSSGTSGPNEQFF. Written as DNA, the CDR3 is TGTGCCAGCAGTTCCGGGACATCCGGGCCTAATGAGCAGTTCTTC.

The table lists this clonotype with a few counts. This chain joins TRBV5-5 and TRBJ2-3, with D possibly being TRBD2 (6 bases). The CDR3 is made up of 15 amino acids. V dropped 7 bases and J dropped 4 bases, with 19 bases sitting between them. Germline values: CDR1 SGHKS, CDR2 YYEKEE (reference sequence). CDR3 coding DNA: TGTGCCAGCCGACCTACTCCGGGAGCGCCAGATACGCAGTATTTT. This translates into CASRPTPGAPDTQYF. Together with reference TRBV5-5 and TRBJ2-3, the CDR3 gives the full variable domain: DAGVTQSPTHLIKTRGQQVTLRCSPISGHKSVSWYQQVLGQGPQFIFQYYEKEERGRGNFPDRFSARQFPNYSSELNVNALLLGDSALYLCASRPTPGAPDTQYFGPGTRLTVL.

This clonotype was picked up a small number of times. V is TRBV19 and J is TRBJ1-6; D is unresolved. The CDR3 loop spans 16 amino acids. The germline V and J ends were trimmed by 5 bases and 0 bases, with 11 bases remaining between them. Germline CDR1 is LNHDA and CDR2 is SQIVND (reference sequence). The CDR3 reads CASSGTRSSYNSPLHF. CDR3 coding DNA: TGTGCCAGTAGTGGTACCAGAAGCTCCTATAATTCACCCCTCCACTTT.

The chain uses TRBV7-2 and TRBJ2-2; TRBD1 or TRBD2 may be the D gene (5 bases each). CDR3 length equals 13 residues. Germline V gene sequence: CDR1 SGHTA, CDR2 FQGNSA. The CDR3 reads CAASIWGSGELFF. Here the CDR3 DNA reads TGTGCGGCCTCTATATGGGGGAGCGGGGAGCTGTTTTTT.

The CDR3 nucleotides are TGTGCCAGCAGTTACGGGGCTAGGGGGACCGGGGAGCTGTTTTTT. Translating gives CASSYGARGTGELFF. The rearrangement uses TRBV6-6 and TRBJ2-2; D might be TRBD1 (6 bases). In germline, CDR1 is MNHNY, CDR2 SVGAGI (reference sequence). The CDR3 is made up of 15 amino acids. Trimming removed 2 bases from V and 5 bases from J, with 12 bases in between.

This clonotype occurred once. V is TRBV5-1 and J is TRBJ2-5, with D hard to call. Germline CDR1 and CDR2: SGHRS and YFSETQ. Trimming shortened V by 3 bases and J by 9 bases, and 21 bases separated the two germline ends. The CDR3 consists of 15 residues. As DNA, the CDR3 is TGCGCCAGCAGCTCGACCTTCCCCACCGCAGCAGCCCAGTACTTC. Its translation: CASSSTFPTAAAQYF. Based on the CDR3 plus reference TRBV5-1 and TRBJ2-5, the full variable domain is KAGVTQTPRYLIKTRGQQVTLSCSPISGHRSVSWYQQTPGQGLQFLFEYFSETQRNKGNFPGRFSGRQFSNSRSEMNVSTLELGDSALYLCASSSTFPTAAAQYFGPGTRLLVL.

As for this clonotype: It may be a read error: a sequence one base away is much more abundant. The chain recombines TRBV7-2 with TRBJ2-1; 11 nucleotides line up with TRBD2. The DNA end is more similar to TRBJ2-7, so the J call may be wrong. The CDR3 is 15 residues long. CDR1 and CDR2 (germline): SGHTA, FQGNSA. The chain's CDR3 is CASSSVAGGYNEQYF. CDR3 DNA: TGTGCCAGCAGCTCTGTAGCGGGGGGGTACAATGAGCAGTACTTC.

This clonotype was recorded a few times. The chain couples TRBV7-6 to TRBJ2-1; TRBD1 matches at 8 bases. The junction had 3 bases not matched to a gene; V was cut back by 5 bases and J by 6 bases. CDR3 length: 13 residues. CDR1 is SGHVS, CDR2 FNYEAQ, per germline. In DNA form, the CDR3 reads TGTGCCAGCAGCGCTGGACAGGGCAATGAGCAGTTCTTC. Translating gives CASSAGQGNEQFF.

This chain uses TRBV10-2 with TRBJ2-3, with D maybe TRBD2 (5 bases). Germline CDR1 and CDR2: WSHSY and SAAADI. Trimming took 7 bases from V and 0 from J, leaving 17 bases between them. The CDR3 sequence is 16 residues long. The CDR3 DNA sequence: TGCGCCAGCACCCTAGCTGACGCTTCTAGCACAGATACGCAGTATTTT. It yields the protein CASTLADASSTDTQYF.

The chain joins TRBV29-1 to TRBJ2-7, with D perhaps matching TRBD2 (6 bases). This CDR3 is built from 12 residues. V was trimmed by 7 bases and J by 3 bases, leaving 13 bases between them. Per the germline V gene, CDR1 is SQVTM and CDR2 is ANQGSEA. The CDR3: CSATRPDYEQYF. The DNA of the CDR3 is TGCAGCGCGACTAGACCTGACTACGAGCAGTACTTC.

This clonotype has a handful of counts. The chain couples TRBV7-2 to TRBJ2-1; tentatively, D is TRBD2 (6 bases). CDR3 length: 17 amino acids. V lost 4 bases and J lost 2, with 18 bases in between. The germline V gene encodes CDR1 SGHTA and CDR2 FQGNSA. The CDR3 reads CASSSASPGETYNEQFF. CDR3 bases: TGTGCCAGCAGCTCAGCGTCACCGGGAGAAACCTACAATGAGCAGTTCTTC.

This clonotype was picked up a small number of times. The rearrangement links TRBV28 to TRBJ1-4, with no clear D. Trimming removed 4 bases from V and 0 bases from J, with 12 bases in between. This CDR3 is 16 amino acids long. Per germline, CDR1 MDHEN and CDR2 SYDVKM. The DNA of the CDR3 is TGTGCCAGCAGTTCTCCACCGGGAGCAACTAATGAAAAACTGTTTTTT. It is translated as CASSSPPGATNEKLFF.

This chain links TRBV19 with TRBJ1-1; D gene unclear. Looked up from germline, CDR1 is LNHDA and CDR2 is SQIVND (reference sequence). The V and J ends lost 3 bases and 0 bases respectively, with 11 bases between them. The CDR3 covers 15 residues. The CDR3 DNA sequence: TGTGCCAGTAGTATTCGAGGGAACATGAACACTGAAGCTTTCTTT. Its translation: CASSIRGNMNTEAFF.

This clonotype was detected a few times. The rearrangement uses TRBV12-3 or TRBV12-4 and TRBJ2-3; D may be TRBD1 or TRBD2 (6 bases each). The CDR3 runs 15 residues. V shed 3 bases and J shed 2 bases, with 12 bases lying between them. The CDR3 here is CASSFGGPVTDTQYF. The CDR3 region has the DNA TGTGCCAGCAGTTTTGGGGGGCCGGTCACAGATACGCAGTATTTT.

This clonotype turned up a few times. V gene TRBV4-1 combines with J gene TRBJ2-3, with D possibly called TRBD1 or TRBD2 (5 bases each). The CDR3 totals 15 residues. CDR1 is MGHRA, CDR2 YSYEKL, per germline. The germline V and J ends were trimmed by 4 bases and 5 bases, with 16 bases remaining between them. CDR3 nucleotides: TGCGCCAGCAGCCTCCCGGGGCGGGCCCAAGATACGCAGTATTTT. It yields the protein CASSLPGRAQDTQYF.

The chain is built from TRBV28 and TRBJ1-2, with D perhaps TRBD1 (5 bases). CDR1 MDHEN and CDR2 SYDVKM come from the germline V gene. CDR3 length: 15 amino acids. V lost 3 bases and J 6 bases, leaving 17 bases between the germline ends. CDR3 region: CASSLKGQGRHGYTF. Written as DNA, the CDR3 is TGTGCCAGCAGTTTGAAGGGTCAGGGCAGACATGGCTACACCTTC.

This clonotype was seen only once. The chain links TRBV12-5 to TRBJ2-7; D gene unclear. V was pared by 0 bases and J by 6 bases, with 6 bases between. Germline values: CDR1 LGHNT, CDR2 FRNRAP. This CDR3 contains 12 residues. As DNA, the CDR3 is TGTGCTAGTGGTTTGGTTTTTTTCGAGCAGTACTTC. Protein product: CASGLVFFEQYF.

The rearrangement links TRBV6-2 or TRBV6-3 to TRBJ2-3, with unresolved D. V was clipped by 7 bases and J by 0 bases, with 8 bases between them. Germline V lookup: CDR1 MNHEY, CDR2 SVGEGT. The CDR3 covers 13 residues. CDR3 nucleotide sequence: TGTGCCAGCAAGGACCCTAGCACAGATACGCAGTATTTT. Its translation: CASKDPSTDTQYF.